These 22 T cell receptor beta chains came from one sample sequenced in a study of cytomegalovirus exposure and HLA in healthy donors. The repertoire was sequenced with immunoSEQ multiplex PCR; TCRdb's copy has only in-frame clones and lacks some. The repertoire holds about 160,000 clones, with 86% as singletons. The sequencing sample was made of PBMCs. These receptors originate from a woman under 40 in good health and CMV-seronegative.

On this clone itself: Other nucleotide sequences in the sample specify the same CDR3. CDR3 amino acids: CASSLGWGGTDTQYF. The CDR3 region has the DNA TGTGCCAGCAGCCTAGGGTGGGGGGGCACAGATACGCAGTATTTT. The rearrangement links TRBV27 to TRBJ2-3; D is possibly TRBD2 (6 bases). CDR1 is MNHEY, CDR2 SMNVEV, per germline (reference sequence). CDR3 size: 15 residues. V lost 6 bases, J lost 1 base, and 14 bases lay in between.

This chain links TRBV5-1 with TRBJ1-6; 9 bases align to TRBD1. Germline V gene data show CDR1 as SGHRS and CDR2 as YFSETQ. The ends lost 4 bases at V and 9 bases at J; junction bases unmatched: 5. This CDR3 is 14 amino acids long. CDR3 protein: CASSGRDRASPLHF. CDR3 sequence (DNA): TGCGCCAGCAGCGGCCGGGACAGGGCTTCACCCCTCCACTTT.

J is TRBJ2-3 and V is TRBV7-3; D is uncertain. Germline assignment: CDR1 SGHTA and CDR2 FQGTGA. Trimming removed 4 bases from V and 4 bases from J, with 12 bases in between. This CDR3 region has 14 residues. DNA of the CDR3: TGTGCCAGCAGCTCCACGCTAGGGTCAGATACGCAGTATTTT. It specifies CASSSTLGSDTQYF.

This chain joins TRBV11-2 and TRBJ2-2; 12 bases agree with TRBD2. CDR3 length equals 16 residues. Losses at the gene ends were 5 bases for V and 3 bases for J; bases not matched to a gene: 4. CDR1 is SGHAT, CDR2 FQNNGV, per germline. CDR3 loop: CASSPGLAGHTGELFF. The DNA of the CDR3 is TGTGCCAGCAGCCCGGGACTAGCGGGTCACACCGGGGAGCTGTTTTTT.

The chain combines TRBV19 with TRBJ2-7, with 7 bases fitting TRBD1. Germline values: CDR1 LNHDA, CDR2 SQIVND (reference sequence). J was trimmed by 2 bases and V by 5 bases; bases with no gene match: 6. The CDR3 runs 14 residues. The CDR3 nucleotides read TGTGCCAGTAGTTTCCGGGACAGCCCCTACGAGCAGTACTTC. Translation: CASSFRDSPYEQYF.

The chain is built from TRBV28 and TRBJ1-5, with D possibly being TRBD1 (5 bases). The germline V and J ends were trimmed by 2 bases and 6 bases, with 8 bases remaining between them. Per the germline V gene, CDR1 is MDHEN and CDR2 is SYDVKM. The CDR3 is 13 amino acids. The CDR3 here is CASSLAGTQPQHF. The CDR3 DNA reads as TGTGCCAGCAGTTTAGCTGGGACTCAGCCCCAGCATTTT.

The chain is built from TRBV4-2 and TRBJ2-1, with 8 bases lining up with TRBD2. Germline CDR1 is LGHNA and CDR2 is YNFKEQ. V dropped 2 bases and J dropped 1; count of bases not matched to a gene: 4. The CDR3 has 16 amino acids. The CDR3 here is CASSQTSGGSYNEQFF. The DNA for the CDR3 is TGTGCCAGCAGCCAAACCAGCGGGGGATCCTACAATGAGCAGTTCTTC.

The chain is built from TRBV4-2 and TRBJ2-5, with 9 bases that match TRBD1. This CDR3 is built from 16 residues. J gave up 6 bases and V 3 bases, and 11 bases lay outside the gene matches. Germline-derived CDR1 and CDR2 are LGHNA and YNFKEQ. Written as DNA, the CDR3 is TGTGCCAGCAGCCAGACCGGGACAGGGAAGGAGAAGACCCAGTACTTC. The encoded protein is CASSQTGTGKEKTQYF.

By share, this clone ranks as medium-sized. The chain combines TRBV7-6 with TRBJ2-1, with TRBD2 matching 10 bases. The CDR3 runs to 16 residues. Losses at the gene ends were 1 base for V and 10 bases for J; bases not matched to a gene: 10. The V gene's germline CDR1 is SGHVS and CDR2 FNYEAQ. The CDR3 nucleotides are TGTGCCAGCAGCTTAGAGGTGGGGACTAGCGCGTTCGAGCAGTTCTTC. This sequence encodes CASSLEVGTSAFEQFF.

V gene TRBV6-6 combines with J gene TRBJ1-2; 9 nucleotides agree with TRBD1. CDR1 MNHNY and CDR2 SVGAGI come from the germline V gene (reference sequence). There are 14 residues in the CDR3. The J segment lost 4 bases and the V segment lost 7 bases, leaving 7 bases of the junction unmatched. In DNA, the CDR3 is TGTGCCAGCATTCCCGGACAGGGGCCCTATGGCTACACCTTC. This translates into CASIPGQGPYGYTF.

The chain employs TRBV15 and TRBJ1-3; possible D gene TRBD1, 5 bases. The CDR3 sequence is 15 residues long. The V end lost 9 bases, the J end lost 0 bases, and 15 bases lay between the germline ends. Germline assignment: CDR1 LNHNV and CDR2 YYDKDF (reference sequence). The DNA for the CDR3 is TGTGCCACAAGCCGACAGAGAAGCTCTGGAAACACCATATATTTT. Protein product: CATSRQRSSGNTIYF.

CDR3 in amino acids: CASSDSRQYTDTQYF. The CDR3 bases are TGTGCCAGCAGTGACTCCCGACAGTACACAGATACGCAGTATTTT. The chain combines TRBV25-1 with TRBJ2-3; possible D gene TRBD1, 5 bases. This CDR3 contains 15 residues. V lost 3 bases and J 2 bases, leaving 12 bases between the germline ends. CDR1 is MGHDK and CDR2 is SYGVNS in the germline V gene.

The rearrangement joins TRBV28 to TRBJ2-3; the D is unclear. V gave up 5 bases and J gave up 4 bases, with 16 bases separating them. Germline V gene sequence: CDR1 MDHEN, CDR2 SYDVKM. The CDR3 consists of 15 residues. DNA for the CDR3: TGTGCCAGCAGTGTCAGACTTCCTGGGGCAGATACGCAGTATTTT. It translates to CASSVRLPGADTQYF.

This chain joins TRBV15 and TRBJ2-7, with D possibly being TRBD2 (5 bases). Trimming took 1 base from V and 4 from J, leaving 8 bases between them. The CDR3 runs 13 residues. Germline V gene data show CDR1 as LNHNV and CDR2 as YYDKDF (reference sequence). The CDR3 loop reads CATSRGEGYEQYF. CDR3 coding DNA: TGTGCCACCAGCAGAGGAGAGGGTTACGAGCAGTACTTC.

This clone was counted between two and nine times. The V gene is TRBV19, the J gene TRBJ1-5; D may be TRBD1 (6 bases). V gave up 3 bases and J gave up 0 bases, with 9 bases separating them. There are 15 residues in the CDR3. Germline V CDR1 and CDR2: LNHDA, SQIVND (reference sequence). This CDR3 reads CASSIEGDSNQPQHF. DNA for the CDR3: TGTGCCAGTAGTATTGAGGGGGATAGCAATCAGCCCCAGCATTTT.

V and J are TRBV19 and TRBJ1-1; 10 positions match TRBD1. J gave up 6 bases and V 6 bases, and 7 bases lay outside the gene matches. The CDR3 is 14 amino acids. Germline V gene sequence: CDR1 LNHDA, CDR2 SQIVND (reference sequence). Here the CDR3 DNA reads TGTGCCAGTAGCATGACAGGGGGCATTGCTGAAGCTTTCTTT. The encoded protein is CASSMTGGIAEAFF.

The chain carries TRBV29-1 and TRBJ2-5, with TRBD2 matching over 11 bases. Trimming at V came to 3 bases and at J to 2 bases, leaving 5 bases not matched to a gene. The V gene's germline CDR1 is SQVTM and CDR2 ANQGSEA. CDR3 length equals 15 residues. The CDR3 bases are TGCAGCGTTGAGACTAGCGGGGACTATCAAGAGACCCAGTACTTC. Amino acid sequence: CSVETSGDYQETQYF.

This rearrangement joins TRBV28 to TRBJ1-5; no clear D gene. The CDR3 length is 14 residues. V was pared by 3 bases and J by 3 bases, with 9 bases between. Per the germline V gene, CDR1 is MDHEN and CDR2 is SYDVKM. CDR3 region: CASSFRLDNQPQHF. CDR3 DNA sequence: TGTGCCAGCAGTTTTCGGCTGGACAATCAGCCCCAGCATTTT.

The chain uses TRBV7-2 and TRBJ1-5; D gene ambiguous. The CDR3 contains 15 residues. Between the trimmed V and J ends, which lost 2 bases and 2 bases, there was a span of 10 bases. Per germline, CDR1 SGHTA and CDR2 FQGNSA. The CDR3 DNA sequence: TGTGCCAGCAGCTTATCAGCCTCGGGCAATCAGCCCCAGCATTTT. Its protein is CASSLSASGNQPQHF.

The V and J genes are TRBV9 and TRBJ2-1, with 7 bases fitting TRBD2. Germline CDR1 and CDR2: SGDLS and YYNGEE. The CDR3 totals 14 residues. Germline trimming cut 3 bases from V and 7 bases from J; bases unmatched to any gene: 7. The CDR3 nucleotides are TGTGCCAGCAGCGAAAGGACTAGAGATAATGAGCAGTTCTTC. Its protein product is CASSERTRDNEQFF.

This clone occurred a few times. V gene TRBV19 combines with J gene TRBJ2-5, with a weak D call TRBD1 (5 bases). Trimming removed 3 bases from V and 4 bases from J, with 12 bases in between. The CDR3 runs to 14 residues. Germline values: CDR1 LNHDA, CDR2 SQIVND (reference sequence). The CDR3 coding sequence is TGTGCCAGTAGTATGGGGCTTACGGCAGAGACCCAGTACTTC. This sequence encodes CASSMGLTAETQYF.

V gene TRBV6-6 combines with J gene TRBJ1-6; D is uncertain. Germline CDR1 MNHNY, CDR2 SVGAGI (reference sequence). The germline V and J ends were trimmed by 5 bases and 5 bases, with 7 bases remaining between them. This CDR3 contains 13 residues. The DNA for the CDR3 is TGTGCCAGCAGTCAACAAGATAATTCACCCCTCCACTTT. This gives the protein CASSQQDNSPLHF.